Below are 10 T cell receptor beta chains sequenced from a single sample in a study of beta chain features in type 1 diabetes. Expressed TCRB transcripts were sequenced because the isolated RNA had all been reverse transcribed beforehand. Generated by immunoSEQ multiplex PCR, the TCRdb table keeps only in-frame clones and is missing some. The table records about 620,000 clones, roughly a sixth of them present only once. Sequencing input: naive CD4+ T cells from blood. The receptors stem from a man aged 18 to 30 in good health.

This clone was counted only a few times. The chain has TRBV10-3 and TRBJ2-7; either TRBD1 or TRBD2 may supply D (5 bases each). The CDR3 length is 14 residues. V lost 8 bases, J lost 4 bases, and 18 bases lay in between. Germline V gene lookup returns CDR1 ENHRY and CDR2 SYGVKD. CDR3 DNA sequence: TGTGCCATCGGACGGGACCTTGGGAATTACGAGCAGTACTTC. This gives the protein CAIGRDLGNYEQYF.

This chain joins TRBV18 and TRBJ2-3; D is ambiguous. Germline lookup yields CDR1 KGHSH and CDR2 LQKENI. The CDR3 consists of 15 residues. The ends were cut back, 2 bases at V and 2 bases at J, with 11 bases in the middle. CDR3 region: CASSPGMSNTDTQYF. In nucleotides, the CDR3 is TGTGCCAGCTCACCAGGAATGTCTAACACAGATACGCAGTATTTT.

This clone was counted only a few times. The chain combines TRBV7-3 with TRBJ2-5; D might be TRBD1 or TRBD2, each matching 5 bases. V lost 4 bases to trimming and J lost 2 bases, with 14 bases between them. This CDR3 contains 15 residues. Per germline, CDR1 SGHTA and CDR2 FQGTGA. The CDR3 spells CASSSNPGRQETQYF. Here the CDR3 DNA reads TGTGCCAGCAGCTCAAACCCGGGACGGCAAGAGACCCAGTACTTC.

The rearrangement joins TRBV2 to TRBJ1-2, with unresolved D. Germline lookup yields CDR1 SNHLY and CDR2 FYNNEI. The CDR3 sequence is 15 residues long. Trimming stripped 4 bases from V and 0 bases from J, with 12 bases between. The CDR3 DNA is TGTGCCAGCAGTGTCATCAGGCTATCTAACTATGGCTACACCTTC. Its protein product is CASSVIRLSNYGYTF.

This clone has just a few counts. Here the CDR3 reads CASSTRQGASPYEQYF. Written as DNA, the CDR3 is TGTGCCAGCAGCACGCGACAGGGGGCTTCTCCCTACGAGCAGTACTTC. J is TRBJ2-7 and V is TRBV7-2; 10 nucleotides match TRBD1. The CDR3 length is 16 residues. CDR1 and CDR2 from the germline V gene are SGHTA and FQGNSA. V was pared by 5 bases and J by 2 bases, with 9 bases of the junction left unmatched.

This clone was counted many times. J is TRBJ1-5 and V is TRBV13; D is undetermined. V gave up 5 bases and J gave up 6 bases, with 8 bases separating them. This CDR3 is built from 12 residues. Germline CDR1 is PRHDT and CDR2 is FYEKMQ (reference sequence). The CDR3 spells CASSRGVQPQHF. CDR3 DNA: TGTGCCAGCAGCAGAGGAGTTCAGCCCCAGCATTTT.

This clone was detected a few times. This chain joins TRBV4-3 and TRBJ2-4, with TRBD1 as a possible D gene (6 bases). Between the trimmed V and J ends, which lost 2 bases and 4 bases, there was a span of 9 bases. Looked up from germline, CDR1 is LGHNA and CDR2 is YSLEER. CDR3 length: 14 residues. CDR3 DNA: TGCGCCAGCAGCCAACATGGACAGAAAAACATTCAGTACTTC. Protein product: CASSQHGQKNIQYF.

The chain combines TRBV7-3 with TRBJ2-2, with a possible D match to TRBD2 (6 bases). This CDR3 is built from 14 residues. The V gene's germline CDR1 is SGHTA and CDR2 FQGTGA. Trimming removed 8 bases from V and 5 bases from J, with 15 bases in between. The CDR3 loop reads CASGSGEVTGELFF. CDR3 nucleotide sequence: TGTGCCAGCGGGTCGGGAGAGGTGACCGGGGAGCTGTTTTTT. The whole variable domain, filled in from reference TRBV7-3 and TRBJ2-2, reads GAGVSQTPSNKVTEKGKYVELRCDPISGHTALYWYRQSLGQGPEFLIYFQGTGAADDSGLPNDRFFAVRPEGSVSTLKIQRTERGDSAVYLCASGSGEVTGELFFGEGSRLTVL.

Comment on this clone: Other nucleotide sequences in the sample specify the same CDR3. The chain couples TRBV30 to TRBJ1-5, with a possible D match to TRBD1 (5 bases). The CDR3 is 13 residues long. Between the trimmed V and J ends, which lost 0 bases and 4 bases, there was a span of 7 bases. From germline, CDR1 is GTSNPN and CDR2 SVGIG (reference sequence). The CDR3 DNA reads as TGTGCCTGGAGTGTTCAGGGTAATCAGCCCCAGCATTTT. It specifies CAWSVQGNQPQHF.

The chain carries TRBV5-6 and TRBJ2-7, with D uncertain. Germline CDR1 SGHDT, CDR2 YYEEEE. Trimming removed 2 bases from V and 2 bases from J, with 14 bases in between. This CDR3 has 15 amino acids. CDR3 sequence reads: CASSFRALIPYEQYF. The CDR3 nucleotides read TGTGCCAGCAGCTTCCGGGCCTTAATCCCCTACGAGCAGTACTTC.